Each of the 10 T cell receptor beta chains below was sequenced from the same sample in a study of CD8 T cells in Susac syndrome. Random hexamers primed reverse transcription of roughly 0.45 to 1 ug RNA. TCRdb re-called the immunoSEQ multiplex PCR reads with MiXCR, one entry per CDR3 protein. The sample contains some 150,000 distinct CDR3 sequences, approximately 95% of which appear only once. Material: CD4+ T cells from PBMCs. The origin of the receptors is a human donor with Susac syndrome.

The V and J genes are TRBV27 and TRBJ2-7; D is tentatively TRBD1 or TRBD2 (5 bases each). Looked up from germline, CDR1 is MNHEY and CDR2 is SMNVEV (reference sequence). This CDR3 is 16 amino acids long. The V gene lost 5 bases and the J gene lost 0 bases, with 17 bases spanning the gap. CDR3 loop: CASSPLGVRGSYEQYF. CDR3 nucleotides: TGTGCCAGCAGTCCCCTAGGGGTCCGGGGCTCCTACGAGCAGTACTTC.

The CDR3 DNA reads as TGTGCCAGCAAGGGACACCAGACCCAGTACTTC. It specifies CASKGHQTQYF. The V gene is TRBV2, the J gene TRBJ2-5; possibly TRBD1 for D (6 bases). V was trimmed by 7 bases and J by 6 bases, leaving 9 bases between them. Germline values: CDR1 SNHLY, CDR2 FYNNEI. CDR3 length: 11 residues.

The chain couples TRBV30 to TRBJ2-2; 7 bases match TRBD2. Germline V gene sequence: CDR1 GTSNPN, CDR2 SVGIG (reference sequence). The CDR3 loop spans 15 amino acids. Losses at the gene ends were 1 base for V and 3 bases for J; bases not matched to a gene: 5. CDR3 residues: CAWSAREADTGELFF. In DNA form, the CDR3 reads TGTGCCTGGAGTGCCCGGGAGGCGGACACCGGGGAGCTGTTTTTT.

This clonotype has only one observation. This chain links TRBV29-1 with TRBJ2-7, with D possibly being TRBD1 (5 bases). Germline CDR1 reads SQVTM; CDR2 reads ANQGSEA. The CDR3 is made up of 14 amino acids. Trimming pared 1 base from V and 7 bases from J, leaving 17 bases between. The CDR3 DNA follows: TGCAGCGTTGAAGGAGAATCGTCCAGGGCTGAGCAGTACTTC. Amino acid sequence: CSVEGESSRAEQYF.

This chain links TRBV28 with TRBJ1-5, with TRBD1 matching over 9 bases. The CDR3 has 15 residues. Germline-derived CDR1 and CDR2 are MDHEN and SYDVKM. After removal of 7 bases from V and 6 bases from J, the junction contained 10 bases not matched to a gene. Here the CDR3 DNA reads TGTGCCAGCACCGAACGGGACAGGGTAACTCAGCCCCAGCATTTT. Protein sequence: CASTERDRVTQPQHF.

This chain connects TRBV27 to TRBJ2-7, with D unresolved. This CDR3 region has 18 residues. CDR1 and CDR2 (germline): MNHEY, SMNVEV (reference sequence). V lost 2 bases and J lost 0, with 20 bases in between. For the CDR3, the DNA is TGTGCCAGCAGTTTAAGTCCCCCCAGGCGACTCCTCTCCTACGAGCAGTACTTC. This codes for CASSLSPPRRLLSYEQYF.

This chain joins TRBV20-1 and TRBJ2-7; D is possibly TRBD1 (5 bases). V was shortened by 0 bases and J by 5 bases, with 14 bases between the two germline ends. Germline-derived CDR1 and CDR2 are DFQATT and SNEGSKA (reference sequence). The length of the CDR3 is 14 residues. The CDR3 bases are TGCAGTGCTAGAGATCTTGGCAGGGCCCACGAGCAGTACTTC. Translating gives CSARDLGRAHEQYF.

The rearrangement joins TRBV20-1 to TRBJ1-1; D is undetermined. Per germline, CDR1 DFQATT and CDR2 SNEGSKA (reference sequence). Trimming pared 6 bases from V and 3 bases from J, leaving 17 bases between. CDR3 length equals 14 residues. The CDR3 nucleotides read TGCAGTGCCCTAATCTGGGATATGGACACTGAAGCTTTCTTT. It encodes CSALIWDMDTEAFF.

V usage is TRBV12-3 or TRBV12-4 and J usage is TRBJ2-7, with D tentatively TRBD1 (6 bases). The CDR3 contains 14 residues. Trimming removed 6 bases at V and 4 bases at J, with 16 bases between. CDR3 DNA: TGTGCCAGCAGACACAGGGCGTTCGGGTACGAGCAGTACTTC. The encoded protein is CASRHRAFGYEQYF.

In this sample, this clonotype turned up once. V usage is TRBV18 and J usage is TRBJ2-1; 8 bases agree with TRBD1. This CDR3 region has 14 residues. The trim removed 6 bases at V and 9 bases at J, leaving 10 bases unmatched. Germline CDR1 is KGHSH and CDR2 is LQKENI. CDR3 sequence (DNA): TGTGCCAGCTCTCTCGGGGACAGGACCGGTGAGCAGTTCTTC. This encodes CASSLGDRTGEQFF.